These 16 T cell receptor beta chains share one sample of origin, sequenced in a study of T cell changes during pregnancy in multiple sclerosis. The repertoire was sequenced with immunoSEQ multiplex PCR; TCRdb's copy has only in-frame clones and lacks some. Of 88,000 or so clones in the sample, 92% were seen once. The sequenced sample was peripheral blood, obtained before pregnancy. These receptors were taken from a female donor with multiple sclerosis, enrolled in a pregnancy study.

CDR3 protein: CASRPTSGRSYEQYF. CDR3 DNA sequence: TGTGCCAGTAGGCCCACTAGCGGGCGCTCCTACGAGCAGTACTTC. This sequence joins TRBV19 and TRBJ2-7, with 9 bases lining up with TRBD2. This CDR3 comprises 15 residues. The trim removed 6 bases at V and 0 bases at J, leaving 6 bases unmatched. Per the germline V gene, CDR1 is LNHDA and CDR2 is SQIVND (reference sequence).

The J gene is TRBJ1-5, the V gene TRBV7-9, with D perhaps matching TRBD1 (5 bases). From germline, CDR1 is SEHNR and CDR2 FQNEAQ (reference sequence). Trimming cost V 4 bases and J 0 bases, with 10 bases left between them. The CDR3 has 15 amino acids. CDR3 nucleotides: TGTGCCAGCAGCTCCTCGGGGGTTAGCAATCAGCCCCAGCATTTT. This codes for CASSSSGVSNQPQHF.

This chain joins TRBV27 and TRBJ2-7, with D unclear. The CDR3 contains 13 residues. CDR1 and CDR2 (germline): MNHEY, SMNVEV (reference sequence). V was shortened by 0 bases and J by 2 bases, with 5 bases between the two germline ends. The CDR3 loop is CASSLSPTYEQYF. Here the CDR3 DNA reads TGTGCCAGCAGTTTATCCCCAACCTACGAGCAGTACTTC.

This chain connects TRBV19 to TRBJ1-5; 8 nucleotides agree with TRBD1. Germline CDR1 and CDR2: LNHDA and SQIVND (reference sequence). The CDR3 extends over 15 amino acids. Trimming took 7 bases from V and 6 from J; bases not matched to a gene: 11. The CDR3 loop is CASTSQGATRQPQHF. For the CDR3, the DNA is TGTGCCAGTACTAGTCAGGGGGCGACACGTCAGCCCCAGCATTTT.

The rearrangement uses TRBV7-2 and TRBJ2-7; TRBD2 is a possible D gene (5 bases). With 5 bases removed from V and 6 bases from J, the gap between germline ends came to 23 bases. This CDR3 contains 16 residues. CDR1 is SGHTA, CDR2 FQGNSA, per germline. CDR3 bases: TGTGCCAGCAGCCCTCCTTCCGGGATTTGGTACTCCGAGCAGTACTTC. Residues: CASSPPSGIWYSEQYF.

This clone was picked up one time. V usage is TRBV9 and J usage is TRBJ2-7; D may be TRBD1 (6 bases). Germline V gene data show CDR1 as SGDLS and CDR2 as YYNGEE. The CDR3 totals 15 residues. V was cut by 0 bases and J by 7 bases, with 17 bases left in between. The CDR3 DNA follows: TGTGCCAGCAGCGTAGCTGGGGGCGAGGCTAGTGAGCAGTACTTC. It specifies CASSVAGGEASEQYF. Looking up the rest from reference TRBV9 and TRBJ2-7 gives the full variable domain: DSGVTQTPKHLITATGQRVTLRCSPRSGDLSVYWYQQSLDQGLQFLIQYYNGEERAKGNILERFSAQQFPDLHSELNLSSLELGDSALYFCASSVAGGEASEQYFGPGTRLTVT.

The gene calls are TRBV5-4 and TRBJ2-7, with D possibly TRBD1 on 5 matching bases. CDR3 length: 12 residues. V lost 4 bases, J lost 3 bases, and 8 bases lay in between. Germline assignment: CDR1 SGHNT and CDR2 YYREEE (reference sequence). CDR3 coding DNA: TGTGCCAGCAGCGTTGACAGCTACGAGCAGTACTTC. It codes for CASSVDSYEQYF. Together with reference TRBV5-4 and TRBJ2-7, the CDR3 gives the full variable domain: ETGVTQSPTHLIKTRGQQVTLRCSSQSGHNTVSWYQQALGQGPQFIFQYYREEENGRGNFPPRFSGLQFPNYSSELNVNALELDDSALYLCASSVDSYEQYFGPGTRLTVT.

The J gene is TRBJ2-3, the V gene TRBV12-5, with 12 bases aligning to TRBD2. Trimming at V came to 6 bases and at J to 7 bases, leaving 5 bases not matched to a gene. This CDR3 region has 14 residues. Germline lookup yields CDR1 LGHNT and CDR2 FRNRAP. CDR3 sequence: CASGLGLAGNTQYF. The CDR3 bases are TGTGCTAGTGGCCTAGGACTAGCGGGAAATACGCAGTATTTT.

The rearrangement links TRBV27 to TRBJ1-1; 7 bases line up with TRBD1. Germline CDR1 reads MNHEY; CDR2 reads SMNVEV (reference sequence). The CDR3 has 15 residues. J was trimmed by 0 bases and V by 6 bases; bases with no gene match: 7. CDR3 bases: TGTGCCAGCAGCCCTTTACAGGGGCTGAACACTGAAGCTTTCTTT. This gives the protein CASSPLQGLNTEAFF.

The chain joins TRBV7-2 to TRBJ2-7; 10 nucleotides line up with TRBD1. Germline CDR1 SGHTA, CDR2 FQGNSA. The trim removed 1 base at V and 4 bases at J, leaving 1 base unmatched. The length of the CDR3 is 14 residues. The CDR3 sequence is CASSLGDRGYEQYF. The CDR3 DNA reads as TGTGCCAGCAGCTTAGGGGACAGGGGTTACGAGCAGTACTTC.

This clone was observed a few times. The chain joins TRBV19 to TRBJ1-1; a possible D gene is TRBD1 (5 bases). Trimming removed 3 bases from V and 5 bases from J, with 13 bases in between. CDR1 and CDR2 from the germline V gene are LNHDA and SQIVND (reference sequence). The CDR3 covers 14 residues. The CDR3 DNA follows: TGTGCCAGTAGTATCACAGGCCTAGGGACTGAAGCTTTCTTT. Encoded protein: CASSITGLGTEAFF.

V usage is TRBV5-1 and J usage is TRBJ2-7; 8 nucleotides line up with TRBD1. The J segment lost 2 bases and the V segment lost 1 base, leaving 17 bases of the junction unmatched. The germline V gene has CDR1 SGHRS and CDR2 YFSETQ. CDR3 length: 19 amino acids. The CDR3 here is CASSLSNFGTGRGTYEQYF. For the CDR3, the DNA is TGCGCCAGCAGCTTGTCAAATTTTGGGACAGGTAGAGGAACCTACGAGCAGTACTTC.

The V gene is TRBV2, the J gene TRBJ2-1; 10 bases fit TRBD1. The CDR3 consists of 15 residues. V trimming: 5 bases; J trimming: 8 bases; junction bases outside the gene matches: 9. Germline V CDR1 and CDR2: SNHLY, FYNNEI. CDR3 protein: CASSFDRGPSDEQFF. CDR3 DNA sequence: TGTGCCAGCAGTTTTGACAGGGGGCCATCAGATGAGCAGTTCTTC. Filled out from reference TRBV2 and TRBJ2-1, the complete variable domain reads EPEVTQTPSHQVTQMGQEVILRCVPISNHLYFYWYRQILGQKVEFLVSFYNNEISEKSEIFDDQFSVERPDGSNFTLKIRSTKLEDSAMYFCASSFDRGPSDEQFFGPGTRLTVL.

The genes are TRBV7-2 and TRBJ2-7, with TRBD2 identical over 7 bases. The germline CDR1 and CDR2 sequences are SGHTA and FQGNSA. The CDR3 length is 15 residues. V was clipped by 5 bases and J by 3 bases; unmatched bases: 10. As DNA, the CDR3 is TGTGCCAGCAGCCCCTTGCTGGGAGGGTTCTACGAGCAGTACTTC. Protein sequence: CASSPLLGGFYEQYF.

The chain employs TRBV7-8 and TRBJ2-2; 8 bases fit TRBD2. This CDR3 is 16 amino acids long. The V gene end was trimmed by 6 bases and the J gene end by 7 bases; junction bases not matched to a gene: 13. Germline values: CDR1 SGHVS, CDR2 FQNEAQ. This CDR3 reads CASSSREGGVSGELFF. The CDR3 DNA is TGTGCCAGCAGTTCCCGGGAGGGTGGGGTGAGCGGGGAGCTGTTTTTT.

This chain uses TRBV15 with TRBJ1-1; D is possibly TRBD1 (5 bases). Trimming removed 0 bases at V and 3 bases at J, with 8 bases between. The CDR3 totals 14 residues. From germline, CDR1 is LNHNV and CDR2 YYDKDF (reference sequence). The CDR3 DNA sequence: TGTGCCACCAGCAGAGATCTCAGGGACACTGAAGCTTTCTTT. It yields the protein CATSRDLRDTEAFF.